This is a list of T cell receptor beta chains from one sample in a study of cytomegalovirus exposure and HLA in healthy donors. Repertoires were generated with immunoSEQ multiplex PCR, while TCRdb's copy carries only in-frame clones and drops some. The data contain about 120,000 clones, 70% to 90% of them singletons. The sample consisted of PBMCs. The receptors here all came from a man aged 35 to 55 in good health and CMV-seronegative. Each CDR3 is given with its conserved first and last residue. A D gene is named only where the DNA matches it firmly. Part of the rows lack a size; the others show once, few, many or a class for expanded clones.

j_call: TRBJ2-1; v_call: TRBV28; clone_size: medium-sized; d_call: TRBD1; cdr3_aa: CASSPLTGGFNEQFF; cdr3_nt: TGTGCCAGCAGTCCTTTGACAGGGGGGTTCAATGAGCAGTTCTTC
j_call: TRBJ1-2; v_call: TRBV5-1; clone_size: .; d_call: TRBD1; cdr3_aa: CASSFRPGTGGSYGYTF; cdr3_nt: TGCGCCAGCAGCTTTCGACCCGGGACAGGGGGTTCCTATGGCTACACCTTC
j_call: TRBJ1-6; v_call: TRBV18; clone_size: .; d_call: TRBD1; cdr3_aa: CASSQAQGVGSPLHF; cdr3_nt: TGTGCCAGCTCCCAAGCGCAGGGGGTGGGTTCACCCCTCCACTTT
j_call: TRBJ2-2; v_call: TRBV7-2; clone_size: .; d_call: TRBD2; cdr3_aa: CASSLLAGAATGELFF; cdr3_nt: TGTGCCAGCAGCTTACTAGCGGGGGCTGCTACCGGGGAGCTGTTTTTT
j_call: TRBJ1-2; v_call: TRBV5-4; clone_size: .; d_call: .; cdr3_aa: CASSLAGVYGDGYTF; cdr3_nt: TGTGCCAGCAGCTTGGCGGGAGTGTACGGGGACGGCTACACCTTC
j_call: TRBJ1-5; v_call: TRBV28; clone_size: .; d_call: .; cdr3_aa: CASSLPRGTYSNQPQHF; cdr3_nt: TGTGCCAGCAGTTTACCTCGCGGAACATATAGCAATCAGCCCCAGCATTTT
j_call: TRBJ1-4; v_call: TRBV6-5; clone_size: .; d_call: TRBD1; cdr3_aa: CASSRGQMNEKLFF; cdr3_nt: TGTGCCAGCAGTCGGGGACAGATGAATGAAAAACTGTTTTTT
j_call: TRBJ1-5; v_call: TRBV7-9; clone_size: .; d_call: .; cdr3_aa: CASSPLAGGGNRNQPQHF; cdr3_nt: TGTGCCAGCAGCCCCCTGGCAGGCGGGGGTAATAGAAATCAGCCCCAGCATTTT
j_call: TRBJ2-3; v_call: TRBV28; clone_size: .; d_call: TRBD2; cdr3_aa: CASSTPSRGSLTDTQYF; cdr3_nt: TGTGCCAGCAGTACACCCTCCCGCGGGAGTTTAACAGATACGCAGTATTTT
j_call: TRBJ2-3; v_call: TRBV28; clone_size: .; d_call: .; cdr3_aa: CASSSRGGYRDTQYF; cdr3_nt: TGTGCCAGCAGCTCAAGGGGGGGGTATCGAGATACGCAGTATTTT
j_call: TRBJ2-6; v_call: TRBV29-1; clone_size: .; d_call: TRBD1; cdr3_aa: CSVAGTVSSGANVLTF; cdr3_nt: TGCAGCGTTGCCGGGACAGTCTCCTCTGGGGCCAACGTCCTGACTTTC
j_call: TRBJ1-2; v_call: TRBV2; clone_size: .; d_call: TRBD1; cdr3_aa: CASSPGTGGAGYGYTF; cdr3_nt: TGTGCCAGCAGCCCTGGGACAGGGGGCGCGGGCTATGGCTACACCTTC
j_call: TRBJ1-4; v_call: TRBV19; clone_size: .; d_call: TRBD1; cdr3_aa: CASSFDRVGGREKLFF; cdr3_nt: TGTGCCAGTAGCTTCGACAGGGTAGGGGGAAGAGAAAAACTGTTTTTT
j_call: TRBJ2-1; v_call: TRBV5-1; clone_size: .; d_call: TRBD2; cdr3_aa: CASSLVRGEYNEQFF; cdr3_nt: TGCGCCAGCAGCTTGGTGCGGGGGGAATACAATGAGCAGTTCTTC